This TCR beta chain is drawn from a study of CD8 T cells in ankylosing spondylitis. Study-level results: Reactive arthritis synovial fluid and blood were previously reported to contain some motif variants. There was a TCR beta motif, made of several highly homologous variants, that appeared characteristic of ankylosing spondylitis blood.

Only a few counts were recorded for this clonotype. Its specificity is unknown. Quantitative 5'-RACE with molecular barcodes produced the TCR beta libraries. TCRdb passed the 5' RACE reads through MiXCR, listing each CDR3 protein once. Of 800,000 to 900,000 distinct CDR3 sequences in the sample, roughly 10% are singletons; the top ten hold approximately 0.5%. Germline CDR1 SGDLS, CDR2 YYNGEE. The CDR3 covers 15 residues. V was pared by 4 bases and J by 6 bases, with 11 bases of the junction left unmatched. Input material: blood, either unsorted or a sorted T cell fraction (not recorded which). The receptor was derived from a male donor with ankylosing spondylitis. The V call is TRBV9, the J call TRBJ2-7, with 9 bases identical to TRBD2. The CDR3 region is CASSQNLGAGGEQYF. The DNA of the CDR3 is TGTGCCAGCAGCCAAAATCTGGGAGCGGGAGGCGAGCAGTACTTC. Full variable domain (remainder filled in from reference TRBV9 and TRBJ2-7): DSGVTQTPKHLITATGQRVTLRCSPRSGDLSVYWYQQSLDQGLQFLIQYYNGEERAKGNILERFSAQQFPDLHSELNLSSLELGDSALYFCASSQNLGAGGEQYFGPGTRLTVT.